These 14 T cell receptor beta chains share one sample of origin, sequenced in a study of T cells in Graves' hyperthyroidism and ophthalmopathy. Researchers took RNA transcripts and amplified the TCR beta CDR3 regions from them. The TCR CDR3 was amplified in a first-round RT-PCR using the HTBI primer set. TCRdb ran MiXCR on the multiplex PCR reads and lists one entry per CDR3 protein. The sample gives roughly 710,000 distinct CDR3 sequences, 30% to 40% of which show up once; more than 25% is in the top ten. Sequencing was performed on blood. These receptors all come from a woman in her forties with Graves' hyperthyroidism.

Details on this clonotype: A much larger clone is a single base away; this may be a read error. This chain links TRBV7-2 with TRBJ2-7, with D possibly TRBD1 on 5 matching bases. Germline V gene data show CDR1 as SGHTA and CDR2 as FQGNSA. The CDR3 contains 13 residues. As DNA, the CDR3 is TGTGTCAGCAGCTCCCCAGGGCAGAACGAGCAGTACTTC. As protein: CVSSSPGQNEQYF. The variable domain in full, with the rest retrieved from reference TRBV7-2 and TRBJ2-7, is GAGVSQSPSNKVTEKGKDVELRCDPISGHTALYWYRQSLGQGLEFLIYFQGNSAPDKSGLPSDRFSAERTGGSVSTLTIQRTQQEDSAVYLCVSSSPGQNEQYFGPGTRLTVT.

This clonotype came up many times. The gene calls are TRBV9 and TRBJ1-5; D is perhaps TRBD1 (5 bases). V lost 7 bases, J lost 7 bases, and 18 bases lay in between. Looked up from germline, CDR1 is SGDLS and CDR2 is YYNGEE. This CDR3 region has 14 residues. The CDR3 nucleotides are TGTGCCAGCTGCCTCCAGGGCCAACTACAGCCCCAGCATTTT. Protein product: CASCLQGQLQPQHF.

The sample holds many counts of this clonotype. The chain employs TRBV7-9 and TRBJ2-5; D is unresolved. The CDR3 has 16 amino acids. CDR1 and CDR2 (germline): SEHNR, FQNEAQ (reference sequence). Trimming pared 5 bases from V and 1 base from J, leaving 17 bases between. The CDR3 DNA follows: TGTGCCAGCAGCATACACCTGAGCGCAGCCCAAGAGACCCAGTACTTC. It specifies CASSIHLSAAQETQYF.

This clonotype was seen ten or more times. This chain connects TRBV7-2 to TRBJ1-1; no reliable D call. Germline CDR1 and CDR2: SGHTA and FQGNSA. Trimming removed 2 bases from V and 6 bases from J, with 7 bases in between. The CDR3 has 12 residues. The CDR3 protein is CASSLPSPEAFF. As DNA, the CDR3 is TGTGCCAGCAGCTTACCCAGCCCTGAAGCTTTCTTT.

This clonotype has a count of ten or more. The V and J genes are TRBV20-1 and TRBJ1-2, with D unclear. The germline CDR1 and CDR2 sequences are DFQATT and SNEGSKA (reference sequence). Trimming cost V 0 bases and J 5 bases, with 10 bases left between them. The CDR3 has 13 residues. This CDR3 is CSAREIDLYGYTF. The CDR3 DNA reads as TGCAGTGCTAGAGAGATAGATCTTTATGGCTACACCTTC.

The chain carries TRBV5-1 and TRBJ2-2; 8 bases map to TRBD1. Trimming took 6 bases from V and 4 from J; bases not matched to a gene: 8. Germline loops: CDR1 SGHRS, CDR2 YFSETQ. The CDR3 is 15 residues long. The CDR3: CASTDRAGGTGELFF. DNA of the CDR3: TGCGCCAGCACGGACAGGGCGGGCGGCACCGGGGAGCTGTTTTTT.

The V call is TRBV7-2, the J call TRBJ2-7, with TRBD2 matching over 8 bases. CDR3 size: 13 residues. With 3 bases clipped from V and 7 bases from J, the junction kept 5 bases outside the gene matches. Germline values: CDR1 SGHTA, CDR2 FQGNSA. In nucleotides, the CDR3 is TGTGCCAGCAGCTTCGGGAGGGCCAGAGAGCAGTACTTC. This codes for CASSFGRAREQYF.

Only a few counts were recorded for this clonotype. The gene calls are TRBV7-6 and TRBJ2-7; D possibly matches TRBD1 or TRBD2 (5 bases each). CDR1 and CDR2 from the germline V gene are SGHVS and FNYEAQ. The CDR3 consists of 16 residues. V dropped 5 bases and J dropped 7 bases, with 24 bases sitting between them. This CDR3 reads CASSQRLDGGWGEQYF. The CDR3 DNA sequence: TGTGCCAGCAGCCAACGCCTAGATGGGGGATGGGGTGAGCAGTACTTC.

Worth noting for this clonotype: A read error is possible here, since a much larger clone lies one base away. The genes are TRBV19 and TRBJ1-5; D gene unclear. V dropped 8 bases and J dropped 3 bases, with 14 bases sitting between them. CDR1 is LNHDA, CDR2 SQIVND, per germline (reference sequence). This CDR3 spans 14 amino acids. CDR3 nucleotide sequence: TGTGCCAGTGGCCGCACTTCGGTCAATCAGCCCCAGCATTTT. Translated, it gives CASGRTSVNQPQHF.

The genes are TRBV20-1 and TRBJ1-4; tentatively, D is TRBD1 (5 bases). The CDR3 extends over 14 amino acids. V lost 3 bases, J lost 6 bases, and 14 bases lay in between. CDR1 DFQATT and CDR2 SNEGSKA come from the germline V gene (reference sequence). CDR3 nucleotides: TGCAGTGCTAGTACCAGGGAAAGGTATGAAAAACTGTTTTTT. This gives the protein CSASTRERYEKLFF.

This clonotype was picked up many times. The J gene is TRBJ1-1, the V gene TRBV10-3; 7 positions match TRBD1. J lost 0 bases, V lost 6 bases, and 7 bases had no gene match. CDR3 size: 15 residues. Germline lookup yields CDR1 ENHRY and CDR2 SYGVKD. CDR3 nucleotide sequence: TGTGCCATCAGAGATGGGACAGAGATGAACACTGAAGCTTTCTTT. This translates into CAIRDGTEMNTEAFF.

The chain joins TRBV19 to TRBJ2-7, with D perhaps TRBD1 (5 bases). Trimming left V 4 bases short and J 3 bases short, with 7 bases between. The germline V gene encodes CDR1 LNHDA and CDR2 SQIVND (reference sequence). This CDR3 region has 12 residues. CDR3 protein: CASSKGVYEQYF. DNA of the CDR3: TGTGCCAGTAGTAAAGGGGTCTACGAGCAGTACTTC. The complete variable domain, with remaining parts taken from reference TRBV19 and TRBJ2-7, reads DGGITQSPKYLFRKEGQNVTLSCEQNLNHDAMYWYRQDPGQGLRLIYYSQIVNDFQKGDIAEGYSVSREKKESFPLTVTSAQKNPTAFYLCASSKGVYEQYFGPGTRLTVT.

The chain links TRBV5-1 to TRBJ1-4; 8 nucleotides line up with TRBD1. Germline lookup yields CDR1 SGHRS and CDR2 YFSETQ. This CDR3 region has 13 residues. V was pared by 4 bases and J by 6 bases, with 2 bases of the junction left unmatched. DNA of the CDR3: TGCGCCAGCAGCGAACAGGGGGATGAAAAACTGTTTTTT. It is translated as CASSEQGDEKLFF.

The chain is built from TRBV25-1 and TRBJ1-5; 8 bases line up with TRBD1. The CDR3 covers 16 residues. V shed 8 bases, J shed 0 bases, and the junction held 9 bases outside the gene matches. CDR1 is MGHDK and CDR2 is SYGVNS in the germline V gene. The CDR3 bases are TGTGCCAGCTCAGCAACAGGGGGAAGTAGCAATCAGCCCCAGCATTTT. The encoded protein is CASSATGGSSNQPQHF.